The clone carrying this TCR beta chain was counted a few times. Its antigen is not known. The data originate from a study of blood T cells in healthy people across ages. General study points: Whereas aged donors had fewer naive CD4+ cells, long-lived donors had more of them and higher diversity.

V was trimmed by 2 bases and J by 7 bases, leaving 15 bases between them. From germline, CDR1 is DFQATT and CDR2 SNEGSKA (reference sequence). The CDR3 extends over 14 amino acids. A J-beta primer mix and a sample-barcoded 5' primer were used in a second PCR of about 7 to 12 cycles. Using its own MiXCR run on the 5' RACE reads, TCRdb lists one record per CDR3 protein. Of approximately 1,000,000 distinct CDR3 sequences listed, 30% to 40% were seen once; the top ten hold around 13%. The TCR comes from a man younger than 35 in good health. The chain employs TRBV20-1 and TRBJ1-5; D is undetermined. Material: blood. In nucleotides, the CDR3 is TGCAGTGCTAGAATCGGGTCTCCAGGCCAGCCCCAGCATTTT. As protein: CSARIGSPGQPQHF.